Presented here are 16 T cell receptor beta chains from one specimen sequenced in a study of blood T cell repertoires in COVID-19. TCRdb's table, derived via immunoSEQ multiplex PCR, lists solely in-frame clones and lacks some. The data show 300,000 to 350,000 clones, 85% to 95% seen once. Sample: PBMCs or T cells enriched from blood (not recorded which). These receptors all stem from a woman aged 25 to 45 who had been exposed to COVID-19.

The chain joins TRBV27 to TRBJ2-3, with 8 bases identical to TRBD2. Germline V gene lookup returns CDR1 MNHEY and CDR2 SMNVEV (reference sequence). The trim removed 4 bases at V and 3 bases at J, leaving 9 bases unmatched. The CDR3 loop spans 16 amino acids. The CDR3 nucleotides are TGTGCCAGCAGTTCCGGACTAGCCGTATGGACAGATACGCAGTATTTT. Its translation is CASSSGLAVWTDTQYF.

The rearrangement uses TRBV2 and TRBJ2-1; 10 bases are shared with TRBD2. V was pared by 6 bases and J by 0 bases, with 8 bases of the junction left unmatched. The CDR3 spans 17 residues. The germline CDR1 and CDR2 sequences are SNHLY and FYNNEI. For the CDR3, the DNA is TGTGCCAGCAGCGGCTCTAGCGGGGGCCCCTCCTACAATGAGCAGTTCTTC. Its protein product is CASSGSSGGPSYNEQFF.

This chain uses TRBV9 with TRBJ1-2; D is possibly TRBD1 (6 bases). This CDR3 has 14 amino acids. Germline CDR1 and CDR2: SGDLS and YYNGEE. The V end lost 4 bases, the J end lost 5 bases, and 15 bases lay between the germline ends. The CDR3, as DNA: TGTGCCAGCAGCACAGACCAGGGGTTTTATGGCTACACCTTC. Its translation: CASSTDQGFYGYTF.

The J gene is TRBJ1-2, the V gene TRBV5-1; 7 positions match TRBD1. This CDR3 spans 15 amino acids. Germline lookup yields CDR1 SGHRS and CDR2 YFSETQ. After removal of 1 base from V and 4 bases from J, the junction contained 7 bases not matched to a gene. The chain's CDR3 is CASSLNRGDGYGYTF. The CDR3 bases are TGCGCCAGCAGCTTGAACAGGGGAGATGGCTATGGCTACACCTTC.

V is TRBV29-1 and J is TRBJ1-3, with D maybe TRBD1 (5 bases). The CDR3 spans 13 residues. The germline V gene encodes CDR1 SQVTM and CDR2 ANQGSEA. In DNA, the CDR3 is TGCAGTTTCCAAACGGGGGTGAGAAACACCATATATTTT. Translating gives CSFQTGVRNTIYF.

The chain links TRBV7-8 to TRBJ1-2; D gene ambiguous. The CDR3 length is 14 residues. V shed 5 bases and J shed 2 bases, with 12 bases lying between them. Germline V CDR1 and CDR2: SGHVS, FQNEAQ. CDR3 sequence: CASSAGGHNYGYTF. In DNA form, the CDR3 reads TGTGCCAGCAGCGCCGGAGGCCACAACTATGGCTACACCTTC. The whole variable domain, remainder taken from reference TRBV7-8 and TRBJ1-2, is GAGVSQSPRYKVAKRGQDVALRCDPISGHVSLFWYQQALGQGPEFLTYFQNEAQLDKSGLPSDRFFAERPEGSVSTLKIQRTQQEDSAVYLCASSAGGHNYGYTFGSGTRLTVV.

This clone was counted once. This chain joins TRBV29-1 and TRBJ2-3, with TRBD1 matching over 8 bases. The CDR3 has 15 residues. CDR1 is SQVTM, CDR2 ANQGSEA, per germline. Trimming at V came to 1 base and at J to 1 base, leaving 4 bases not matched to a gene. As DNA, the CDR3 is TGCAGCGTTGAAGGGACAGGGTTTGGCACAGATACGCAGTATTTT. Translating gives CSVEGTGFGTDTQYF.

The chain employs TRBV12-3 or TRBV12-4 and TRBJ1-3; the D gene is possibly TRBD1 (6 bases). The V gene lost 5 bases and the J gene lost 10 bases, with 15 bases spanning the gap. The CDR3 spans 13 residues. CDR3 bases: TGTGCCAGCAGTCCAAATGCCGGGACAACCATATATTTT. Protein: CASSPNAGTTIYF.

The J gene is TRBJ2-5, the V gene TRBV29-1; D possibly corresponds to TRBD1 (5 bases). The ends were cut back, 7 bases at V and 2 bases at J, with 8 bases in the middle. Germline values: CDR1 SQVTM, CDR2 ANQGSEA. The length of the CDR3 is 11 residues. The CDR3 region is CSETVQETQYF. In DNA form, the CDR3 reads TGCAGCGAGACAGTTCAAGAGACCCAGTACTTC.

This clone was counted a single time. The gene calls are TRBV6-5 and TRBJ2-5; 10 nucleotides align to TRBD2. This CDR3 region has 16 residues. Trimming cost V 2 bases and J 4 bases; bases outside gene matches: 7. Germline values: CDR1 MNHEY, CDR2 SVGAGI. The CDR3 protein is CASSYLLAGMGETQYF. CDR3 bases: TGTGCCAGCAGTTACCTACTAGCGGGGATGGGAGAGACCCAGTACTTC.

CDR3 in amino acids: CASSLYTEAFF. The CDR3 nucleotides are TGTGCCAGCAGTCTATACACTGAAGCTTTCTTT. The chain couples TRBV7-9 to TRBJ1-1; D remains unclear. Germline CDR1 is SEHNR and CDR2 is FQNEAQ (reference sequence). Trimming took 6 bases from V and 3 from J, leaving 5 bases between them. The CDR3 has 11 amino acids.

DNA for the CDR3: TGTGCCAGCAGTGAATATAGCGGGGGGGCGCAAGATACGCAGTATTTT. As protein: CASSEYSGGAQDTQYF. The chain recombines TRBV2 with TRBJ2-3; TRBD2 aligns across 11 bases. The CDR3 consists of 16 residues. The V gene's germline CDR1 is SNHLY and CDR2 FYNNEI. The V and J ends lost 2 bases and 5 bases, in that order; junction bases with no gene match: 6.

CDR3 sequence: CASSFLRGTGINSPLHF. CDR3 DNA sequence: TGTGCCAGCAGTTTCCTCAGGGGGACAGGGATAAATTCACCCCTCCACTTT. This sequence joins TRBV27 and TRBJ1-6; TRBD1 matches 9 bases. CDR1 and CDR2 from the germline V gene are MNHEY and SMNVEV (reference sequence). This CDR3 contains 17 residues. After removal of 3 bases from V and 7 bases from J, the junction contained 10 bases not matched to a gene.

The chain couples TRBV19 to TRBJ2-5, with D perhaps matching TRBD2 (6 bases). CDR3 length: 16 residues. The germline V gene encodes CDR1 LNHDA and CDR2 SQIVND (reference sequence). Trimming pared 7 bases from V and 1 base from J, leaving 19 bases between. The CDR3 here is CASTPLGQGGQETQYF. CDR3 coding DNA: TGTGCCAGTACGCCATTAGGCCAGGGAGGCCAAGAGACCCAGTACTTC.

The J gene is TRBJ2-1, the V gene TRBV11-2, with 9 bases aligning to TRBD1. The V gene's germline CDR1 is SGHAT and CDR2 FQNNGV. V dropped 5 bases and J dropped 4; count of bases not matched to a gene: 6. This CDR3 contains 15 residues. The CDR3 protein is CASSPGQGSYNEQFF. The CDR3 coding sequence is TGTGCCAGCAGCCCGGGACAGGGTTCATACAATGAGCAGTTCTTC.

The chain joins TRBV13 to TRBJ1-2, with TRBD1 matching over 7 bases. The V gene's germline CDR1 is PRHDT and CDR2 FYEKMQ (reference sequence). The junction had 8 bases not matched to a gene; V was cut back by 5 bases and J by 8 bases. This CDR3 region has 13 residues. This CDR3 reads CASSHRQGGGYTF. The CDR3 DNA reads as TGTGCCAGCAGCCATAGACAGGGTGGCGGCTACACCTTC.